In its sample, the clone carrying this TCR beta chain was seen many times. As yet, its antigen is unknown. This entry belongs to a study of T cells after yellow fever vaccination. About the research overall: SMART-Seq v4 Ultra Low Input prepared the low-cell-number fractions. Study results and caveats: Subsequent to the booster, the majority of primary-vaccination clones reappeared (around 95% CD4, 88% CD8). A weaker but faster secondary response was observed, peaking on day 5 versus 15.

Trimming removed 1 base from V and 9 bases from J, with 10 bases in between. The germline CDR1 and CDR2 sequences are LGHNA and YNFKEQ. This CDR3 has 13 amino acids. Conversion of TCR transcripts into cDNA relied on 5'RACE template switching, which added a universal primer site and UMIs. Each CDR3 protein gets one entry after TCRdb re-called the 5' RACE reads with MiXCR. There are around 320,000 distinct CDR3 sequences in the sample; 7.5% to 9% occur only once, and 3% to 4% lies in the top ten. This receptor was identified in a man aged 18 to 30 who received the YFV17D yellow fever vaccine. Source: CD4+ T cells sorted from PBMCs, taken 5 days after the yellow fever booster vaccination. V usage is TRBV4-2 and J usage is TRBJ1-5, with D tentatively TRBD1 (6 bases). Here the CDR3 reads CASSQGQERPQHF. The CDR3 coding sequence is TGTGCCAGCAGCCAAGGACAGGAGAGGCCCCAGCATTTT.